One sample yielded the 20 T cell receptor beta chains listed below, sequenced in a study of CD8+ T cells in alopecia areata. As for treatment: oral pan-JAK inhibitor, 5-10 mg twice daily. RNA, once extracted, was reverse transcribed into cDNA for use as the sequencing template. Data came from immunoSEQ multiplex PCR; TCRdb stores just in-frame clones and leaves some out. The data show approximately 280,000 clones, roughly 60% seen once. The sample here was CD4+ T cells sorted from blood, taken at week 24, from a patient treated with tofacitinib. These receptors were collected from a human donor with alopecia areata.

The chain couples TRBV7-2 to TRBJ1-5; D call uncertain. Germline V gives CDR1 SGHTA, CDR2 FQGNSA. The V and J ends lost 2 bases and 5 bases respectively, with 7 bases between them. The CDR3 contains 13 residues. The CDR3: CASSLTTYQPQHF. The DNA for the CDR3 is TGTGCCAGCAGCTTAACGACCTATCAGCCCCAGCATTTT.

The chain has TRBV6-5 and TRBJ1-1; tentatively, D is TRBD1 (5 bases). Between the trimmed V and J ends, which lost 4 bases and 1 base, there was a span of 10 bases. Per the germline V gene, CDR1 is MNHEY and CDR2 is SVGAGI. The CDR3 extends over 14 amino acids. The CDR3 bases are TGTGCCAGCAGTTCAGGGAGGGAGAACACTGAAGCTTTCTTT. Protein sequence: CASSSGRENTEAFF.

This clone was counted only a few times. The V gene is TRBV30, the J gene TRBJ2-4; D remains unclear. The V end was cut by 1 base, the J end by 0 bases, with 10 bases between. This CDR3 contains 15 residues. Per germline, CDR1 GTSNPN and CDR2 SVGIG (reference sequence). The CDR3 DNA is TGTGCCTGGAGTGCAGAGTTTCTAGCCAAAAACATTCAGTACTTC. Protein: CAWSAEFLAKNIQYF.

This clone was picked up many times. The chain is built from TRBV7-2 and TRBJ1-6; D may be TRBD1 (6 bases). CDR1 SGHTA and CDR2 FQGNSA come from the germline V gene. V lost 3 bases and J lost 6, with 9 bases in between. The CDR3 is 14 residues long. The CDR3 nucleotides are TGTGCCAGCAGCTTGGGGGCCCTTAATTCACCCCTCCACTTT. Protein: CASSLGALNSPLHF.

The rearrangement links TRBV5-1 to TRBJ1-2, with TRBD1 matching over 7 bases. This CDR3 has 14 amino acids. V shed 3 bases and J 5 bases; nucleotides not matched to a gene: 7. Germline V gene data show CDR1 as SGHRS and CDR2 as YFSETQ. The CDR3: CASSSMTGRYGYTF. CDR3 in DNA: TGCGCCAGCAGCTCGATGACAGGGCGTTATGGCTACACCTTC.

The chain uses TRBV27 and TRBJ2-1; D remains unclear. Trimming left V 7 bases short and J 15 bases short, with 10 bases between. Germline loops: CDR1 MNHEY, CDR2 SMNVEV (reference sequence). The CDR3 totals 9 residues. In DNA, the CDR3 is TGTGCCAGCATAACTCTAGGGTTCTTC. It specifies CASITLGFF.

The chain carries TRBV4-1 and TRBJ1-3; 8 bases align to TRBD1. Trimming at V came to 0 bases and at J to 5 bases, leaving 12 bases not matched to a gene. Germline V lookup: CDR1 MGHRA, CDR2 YSYEKL. The CDR3 consists of 18 residues. CDR3 residues: CASSQDPTTGTGRNTIYF. CDR3 sequence (DNA): TGCGCCAGCAGCCAAGATCCCACCACCGGGACAGGTAGAAACACCATATATTTT.

The V gene is TRBV30, the J gene TRBJ1-1; no definite D call. Per germline, CDR1 GTSNPN and CDR2 SVGIG (reference sequence). CDR3 length: 12 amino acids. The V gene lost 4 bases and the J gene lost 6 bases, with 12 bases spanning the gap. For the CDR3, the DNA is TGTGCCTGGACCGGGCTTATCCCTGAAGCTTTCTTT. It yields the protein CAWTGLIPEAFF.

In its sample, this clone was seen a few times. The chain carries TRBV28 and TRBJ1-5, with 7 bases aligning to TRBD1. This CDR3 is built from 20 residues. After removal of 5 bases from V and 4 bases from J, the junction contained 23 bases not matched to a gene. Germline CDR1 and CDR2: MDHEN and SYDVKM. CDR3 in DNA: TGTGCCAGCAGTCCCCTCGGAACAGGGGTTACCACGCAACCTAATCAGCCCCAGCATTTT. Translating gives CASSPLGTGVTTQPNQPQHF.

The chain is built from TRBV30 and TRBJ1-1, with D unclear. The V gene lost 2 bases and the J gene lost 0 bases, with 7 bases spanning the gap. The length of the CDR3 is 13 residues. Germline-derived CDR1 and CDR2 are GTSNPN and SVGIG (reference sequence). The CDR3 DNA reads TGTGCCTGGAGTAATAGGGTGAACACTGAAGCTTTCTTT. Translating it yields CAWSNRVNTEAFF.

J is TRBJ2-3 and V is TRBV29-1, with 13 bases identical to TRBD2. The germline gives CDR1 SQVTM, CDR2 ANQGSEA. The trim removed 8 bases at V and 0 bases at J, leaving 14 bases unmatched. The CDR3 runs to 18 residues. CDR3 sequence: CSSMDSRTSGGSTDTQYF. DNA of the CDR3: TGCAGCTCTATGGACAGCCGGACTAGCGGGGGAAGCACAGATACGCAGTATTTT.

The V call is TRBV4-2, the J call TRBJ2-3; D is perhaps TRBD1 or TRBD2 (5 bases each). The CDR3 length is 16 residues. Germline loops: CDR1 LGHNA, CDR2 YNFKEQ. The germline V and J ends were trimmed by 0 bases and 6 bases, with 16 bases remaining between them. The CDR3 DNA reads as TGTGCCAGCAGCCAAGATGTCGCGGTTGAGGGGGATACGCAGTATTTT. It translates to CASSQDVAVEGDTQYF.

This chain connects TRBV6-5 to TRBJ2-2; D not resolved. CDR1 and CDR2 from the germline V gene are MNHEY and SVGAGI. The V end lost 4 bases, the J end lost 1 base, and 7 bases lay between the germline ends. The CDR3 runs to 14 residues. The CDR3 coding sequence is TGTGCCAGCAGTTTTGACTGGAACACCGGGGAGCTGTTTTTT. Translated: CASSFDWNTGELFF.

In this sample, this clone turned up a few times. This chain joins TRBV30 and TRBJ1-3, with D perhaps matching TRBD1 (6 bases). Trimming cost V 3 bases and J 3 bases, with 12 bases left between them. The CDR3 sequence is 14 residues long. The germline V gene has CDR1 GTSNPN and CDR2 SVGIG (reference sequence). CDR3 nucleotides: TGTGCCTGGAGCCAAGGGGGATTTGGAAACACCATATATTTT. Amino acid sequence: CAWSQGGFGNTIYF.

The CDR3 loop reads CASSLGQGITDTQYF. The CDR3 DNA reads as TGTGCCAGCAGCTTGGGACAGGGGATCACAGATACGCAGTATTTT. V is TRBV5-4 and J is TRBJ2-3; 8 bases are shared with TRBD1. Germline values: CDR1 SGHNT, CDR2 YYREEE (reference sequence). The CDR3 contains 15 residues. V shed 0 bases and J 2 bases; nucleotides not matched to a gene: 2.

This chain uses TRBV7-9 with TRBJ2-7; no definite D call. The germline V gene encodes CDR1 SEHNR and CDR2 FQNEAQ (reference sequence). V shed 5 bases and J shed 0 bases, with 11 bases lying between them. The CDR3 spans 14 residues. The CDR3 coding sequence is TGTGCCAGCAGCCCGCGGCGGAGCTCCTACGAGCAGTACTTC. The encoded protein is CASSPRRSSYEQYF.

The J gene is TRBJ2-7, the V gene TRBV5-1; TRBD2 might be the D (5 bases). CDR3 length: 16 residues. The V and J ends lost 0 bases and 4 bases respectively, with 17 bases between them. CDR1 is SGHRS and CDR2 is YFSETQ in the germline V gene. Here the CDR3 DNA reads TGCGCCAGCAGCTTGGAGGTCTCCGGGGTCAAGTACGAGCAGTACTTC. Its translation is CASSLEVSGVKYEQYF.

V gene TRBV28 combines with J gene TRBJ1-5, with D possibly TRBD1 on 5 matching bases. The CDR3 sequence is 12 residues long. CDR1 MDHEN and CDR2 SYDVKM come from the germline V gene. V dropped 1 base and J dropped 12 bases, with 10 bases sitting between them. This CDR3 is CASSLLQELQHF. CDR3 sequence (DNA): TGTGCCAGCAGTTTATTACAGGAGCTCCAGCATTTT.

Note on this clone: This same CDR3 is encoded by further DNA sequences in the sample. The chain recombines TRBV5-4 with TRBJ2-5, with D possibly TRBD1 on 5 matching bases. Per the germline V gene, CDR1 is SGHNT and CDR2 is YYREEE (reference sequence). Between the trimmed V and J ends, which lost 0 bases and 3 bases, there was a span of 6 bases. CDR3 length equals 13 residues. CDR3 amino acids: CASSLVGEETQYF. Written as DNA, the CDR3 is TGTGCCAGCAGCTTGGTAGGGGAAGAGACCCAGTACTTC.

CDR3 protein: CASSPRLAGLQETQYF. CDR3 DNA: TGTGCCAGCAGCCCCCGACTAGCGGGGCTCCAAGAGACCCAGTACTTC. This rearrangement joins TRBV9 to TRBJ2-5; 11 bases are a match to TRBD2. Looked up from germline, CDR1 is SGDLS and CDR2 is YYNGEE. The CDR3 loop spans 16 amino acids. J was trimmed by 1 base and V by 4 bases; bases with no gene match: 6.